The present entry profiles one T cell receptor beta chain with its context. The length of the CDR3 is 14 residues. Per germline, CDR1 MRHNA and CDR2 SNTAGT. The J segment lost 3 bases and the V segment lost 3 bases, leaving 0 bases of the junction unmatched. Clinical symptoms, serum thyroxine, TRAb, thyroid ultrasound and orbital computed tomography determined diagnosis. PBMCs were obtained from approximately 10 ml of fresh peripheral blood. The TCR beta CDR3 regions underwent amplification from RNA transcripts. HTBI primers primed a first-round RT-PCR, and a second-round multiplex PCR followed. Each CDR3 protein gets one entry after TCRdb re-called the multiplex PCR reads with MiXCR. This table holds some 15,000 distinct CDR3 sequences, around 50% found once. This sample is part of a study of Graves' ophthalmopathy and Graves' hyperthyroidism.

The sample consisted of peripheral blood. V and J are TRBV6-4 and TRBJ2-1, with TRBD2 matching over 9 bases. This sequence was found in a woman younger than 45 with Graves' ophthalmopathy. The DNA for the CDR3 is TGTGCCAGCAGTGAGACTAGCGGCTACAATGAGCAGTTCTTC. This translates into CASSETSGYNEQFF.